This T cell receptor beta chain was captured in a study of blood T cell repertoires in COVID-19. This CDR3 has 13 residues. Trimming removed 7 bases at V and 2 bases at J, with 11 bases between. Method: immunoSEQ multiplex PCR; TCRdb's copy keeps in-frame clones and lacks some. The table records about 200,000 clones, about 88% of them present only once. Sequenced input: peripheral blood. This TCR derives from a man between 18 and 29 years old with active or convalescent COVID-19. The chain has TRBV12-3 or TRBV12-4 and TRBJ1-2, with D unresolved. CDR3 nucleotides: TGTGCCAGCAACGTGAGGGAGAACTATGGCTACACCTTC. Encoded protein: CASNVRENYGYTF.